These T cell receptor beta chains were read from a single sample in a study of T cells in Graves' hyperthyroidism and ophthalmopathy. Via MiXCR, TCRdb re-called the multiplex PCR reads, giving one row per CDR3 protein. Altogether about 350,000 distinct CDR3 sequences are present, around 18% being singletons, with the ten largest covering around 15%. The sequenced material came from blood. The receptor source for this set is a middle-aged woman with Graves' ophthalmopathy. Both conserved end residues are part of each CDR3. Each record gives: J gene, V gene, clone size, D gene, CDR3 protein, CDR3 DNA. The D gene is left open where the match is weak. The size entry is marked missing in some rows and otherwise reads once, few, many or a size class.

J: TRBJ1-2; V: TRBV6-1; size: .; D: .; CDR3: CASRGQSGYTF; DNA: TGTGCCAGCAGAGGACAAAGTGGCTACACCTTC
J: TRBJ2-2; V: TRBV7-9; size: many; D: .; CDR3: CASSGRIAGELFF; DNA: TGTGCCAGCAGCGGCCGGATCGCCGGGGAGCTGTTTTTT
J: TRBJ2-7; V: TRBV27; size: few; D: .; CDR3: CASSVGTRREQYF; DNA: TGTGCCAGCAGTGTCGGGACTCGCCGCGAGCAGTACTTC
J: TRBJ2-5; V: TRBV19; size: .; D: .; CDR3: CASSRALQETQYF; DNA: TGTGCCAGTAGTAGGGCACTCCAAGAGACCCAGTACTTC
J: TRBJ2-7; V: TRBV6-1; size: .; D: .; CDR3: CASSPSQGPYEQYF; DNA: TGTGCCAGCAGTCCCTCCCAGGGTCCCTACGAGCAGTACTTC
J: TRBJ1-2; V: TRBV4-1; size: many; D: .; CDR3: CASSPFRTVNYGYTF; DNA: TGCGCCAGCAGCCCCTTCCGGACGGTGAACTATGGCTACACCTTC
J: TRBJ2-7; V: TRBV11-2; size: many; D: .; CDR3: CASSSWMGGYEQYF; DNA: TGTGCCAGCAGCTCCTGGATGGGGGGTTACGAGCAGTACTTC
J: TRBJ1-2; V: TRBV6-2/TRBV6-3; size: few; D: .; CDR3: CASSPIRGWGYGYTF; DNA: TGTGCCAGCAGTCCGATCCGAGGTTGGGGCTATGGCTACACCTTC
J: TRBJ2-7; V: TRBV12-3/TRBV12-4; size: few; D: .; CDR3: CASSVGGAYEQYF; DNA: TGTGCCAGCAGCGTGGGGGGAGCCTACGAGCAGTACTTC
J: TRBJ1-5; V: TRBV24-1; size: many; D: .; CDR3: CATSDLTGDQPQHF; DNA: TGTGCCACCAGTGATTTGACAGGTGATCAGCCCCAGCATTTT
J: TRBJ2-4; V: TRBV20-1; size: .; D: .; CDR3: CSARPTENIQYF; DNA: TGCAGTGCTCGCCCTACAGAGAACATTCAGTACTTC
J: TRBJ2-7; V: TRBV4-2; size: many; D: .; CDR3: CASSPGTTLGYEQYF; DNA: TGTGCCAGCAGCCCTGGGACCACGCTAGGATACGAGCAGTACTTC